Listed below are T cell receptor beta chains from one sample, sequenced in a study of lymphopenia after photon versus proton radiotherapy. Some clones are missing from TCRdb's copy, which holds only in-frame ones; the method was immunoSEQ multiplex PCR. The table has 67,000 or so clones, about 87% seen once; the top ten hold 9.5% to 14%. The source material was peripheral blood, sampled from a patient treated with proton-based radiotherapy. These TCRs come from a man aged 80 or over with esophageal cancer. The CDR3 runs from the conserved cysteine through the conserved F or W. D genes are given only for firm matches.

TRBD1	TRBV19	TRBJ2-3	TGTGCCAGTAAGCCACAGGGGGCGAAGCTCGGAGATACGCAGTATTTT	CASKPQGAKLGDTQYF
NA	TRBV7-9	TRBJ1-5	TGTGCCAGCAGCTTACTACAAGGCAATCAGCCCCAGCATTTT	CASSLLQGNQPQHF
NA	TRBV2	TRBJ1-4	TGTGCCAGCAGTGAACTGGCCAGGTTTAATGAAAAACTGTTTTTT	CASSELARFNEKLFF
NA	TRBV9	TRBJ1-1	TGTGCCAGCAGCGTACAGGGGTACACTGAAGCTTTCTTT	CASSVQGYTEAFF
NA	TRBV6-6	TRBJ2-2	TGTGCCAGCAGTTACTCTGGGGGAAGGATATGGGAGCTGTTTTTT	CASSYSGGRIWELFF
TRBD1	TRBV5-4	TRBJ1-2	TGTGCCAGCAGCCTTGACAGGGGTCTTTATGGCTACACCTTC	CASSLDRGLYGYTF
NA	TRBV2	TRBJ1-4	TGTGCCAGCAGTGAAGGCCACGGGGAAAAACTGTTTTTT	CASSEGHGEKLFF
NA	TRBV10-3	TRBJ1-5	TGTGCCATCAGATCGGGCAATCAGCCCCAGCATTTT	CAIRSGNQPQHF
TRBD1	TRBV27	TRBJ1-6	TGTGCCAGCAGTTTCAACCGGAGGGACAGCAATTCACCCCTCCACTTT	CASSFNRRDSNSPLHF
NA	TRBV11-2	TRBJ2-2	TGTGCCAGCAGCTTGCATGGGGTGACCGGGGAGCTGTTTTTT	CASSLHGVTGELFF
NA	TRBV29-1	TRBJ2-3	TGCAGCGTTAACTACCAGGACCCGCACACAGATACGCAGTATTTT	CSVNYQDPHTDTQYF